The source of this T cell receptor beta chain is a study of blood T cell repertoires in COVID-19. V gave up 1 base and J gave up 4 bases, with 10 bases separating them. Germline V gives CDR1 SGHVS, CDR2 FQNEAQ. The CDR3 consists of 14 residues. Only in-frame clones appear in the TCRdb table, and some are missing; sequencing was by immunoSEQ multiplex PCR. Counted here are 150,000 or so clones, about 88% occurring once; the ten biggest clones make up roughly 24%. The sequenced material came from peripheral blood. The rearrangement joins TRBV7-8 to TRBJ1-1, with unresolved D. This TCR derives from a man aged 60 to 75 with acute or convalescent COVID-19. As DNA, the CDR3 is TGTGCCAGCAGCTTAGGAGGGTTGGTCACTGAAGCTTTCTTT. It is translated as CASSLGGLVTEAFF.